A selection of T cell receptor beta chains follows, all from one sample in a study of cytomegalovirus exposure and HLA in healthy donors. Assay used: immunoSEQ multiplex PCR; TCRdb lists only in-frame clones, some missing. This table lists around 74,000 clones. Sequencing was carried out using PBMCs. All receptors derive from a young man in good health and CMV-seronegative. Each CDR3 is given without its conserved first and last residue. Each record gives: V gene, CDR3 length, clone size, CDR3 protein. The size entry is marked missing in some rows and otherwise reads once, few, many or a size class.

>TRBV28|10|medium-sized
ASSPFLYEQY
>TRBV7-9|12|-
ASSPRGDSDTQY
>TRBV9|13|-
ASSVGGLEENEQF
>TRBV5-1|15|-
ASSFGTGRVVNTEAF
>TRBV5-1|12|-
ASSLGRDTDTQY
>TRBV5-1|17|-
ASSLRLAGGPAFGRTQY
>TRBV28|12|-
ASSFGGMNTEAF
>TRBV29-1|10|-
SVTQGGDGYT
>TRBV10-3|15|-
AISDPPGGGRNSPLH
>TRBV30|10|-
AWSREYNEQF
>TRBV4-1|12|-
ASSLLSGANVLT
>TRBV27|12|-
ASRPQGGTDTQY
>TRBV9|14|-
ASSGEKDSYGNTIY
>TRBV2|12|-
ASRGDRRNTEAF
>TRBV27|14|-
ASSSPRRANTGELF
>TRBV11-3|12|-
ASSEGLAVDEQY
>TRBV6-1|13|-
ASRATGLASDTQY
>TRBV7-9|8|-
AITFRERI
>TRBV27|14|-
ASSSDLPSGSEKLF
>TRBV19|11|-
ASRLDDNTEAF
>TRBV28|11|-
ASRGQAVYGYT
>TRBV11-3|13|-
ASSQDRLSTGELF
>TRBV7-2|13|-
ASSLRLALTDTQY
>TRBV19|15|-
ASSIGGGGSGTGELF
>TRBV9|13|-
ASSRDRGGHQPQH
>TRBV29-1|13|-
SVEDWGTGGIEQY
>TRBV5-1|12|-
ASSSAQAGETQY
>TRBV9|16|-
ASSVGPGGSDWDYEQY
>TRBV19|15|-
ASMGRTSGSSYNEQF
>TRBV27|14|-
ASSFGTGRRGAEAF
>TRBV20-1|8|-
SAFWVGAF
>TRBV7-2|12|-
ASSQTGGNTEAF
>TRBV11-2|13|-
ATRRPGMRNSPLH
>TRBV7-2|17|-
ASSHQYPSPGQGAYGYT
>TRBV5-1|16|-
ASSLGTGMSPSGNTIY
>TRBV6-1|10|-
ASSERVTEAF
>TRBV5-4|9|-
ASSSTGESY
>TRBV27|16|-
ASSSPSLGARRYSEAF
>TRBV2|8|-
ASGDHEQY
>TRBV18|13|-
ASSSLGTGQTEAF
>TRBV7-3|15|-
ASSLPRTSGRTETQY
>TRBV7-3|13|-
ASSSGQGSLGGYT
>TRBV4-2|14|-
ASSQGVAGASYEQY
>TRBV7-6|14|-
ASSSTPDSATYEQY
>TRBV11-1|13|-
ASSSRGGGNYGYT
>TRBV27|15|-
ASSGGPLVRSYNEQF
>TRBV7-7|17|-
ASSFARLENKHPYNEQF
>TRBV28|11|-
ASSWGQFYGYT
>TRBV7-2|12|-
ASSLDQFYQPQH
>TRBV10-3|13|-
AISDVGQGSQPQH
>TRBV5-1|13|-
ASSSRQGGLTEAF
>TRBV5-1|12|-
ASSSGVLGYEQY
>TRBV6-1|11|-
ASSVDRGDTIY
>TRBV19|11|-
ASSPGQRKGYT
>TRBV4-3|14|-
ASSQALAGVTGEQF
>TRBV18|13|-
ASSPLYRGSTEAF
>TRBV4-1|13|-
ASSPGHKMNTEAF
>TRBV5-1|12|-
ASSLAQGGNEQY